One and the same sample provided the 2 T cell receptor beta chains below, sequenced in a study of control samples from healthy donors and cancer patients. Measured with immunoSEQ multiplex PCR; TCRdb has only the in-frame clones, and not every one. The sample contains some 110,000 clones, 83% of which appear only once. Sequenced sample: blood. Source of these receptors: a woman aged 50 to 60 in good health.

The chain uses TRBV5-4 and TRBJ1-4; D is uncertain. CDR3 length: 13 residues. V was cut by 2 bases and J by 4 bases, with 6 bases left in between. The germline CDR1 and CDR2 sequences are SGHNT and YYREEE (reference sequence). CDR3 in DNA: TGTGCCAGCAGCTTATGGAATAATGAAAAACTGTTTTTT. It is translated as CASSLWNNEKLFF.

The chain recombines TRBV6-2 or TRBV6-3 with TRBJ1-1; tentatively, D is TRBD1 (6 bases). Trimming cost V 5 bases and J 4 bases, with 14 bases left between them. This CDR3 spans 14 amino acids. Per germline, CDR1 MNHEY and CDR2 SVGEGT. CDR3 region: CASSMAGAITEAFF. CDR3 in DNA: TGTGCCAGCAGTATGGCGGGGGCGATCACTGAAGCTTTCTTT.